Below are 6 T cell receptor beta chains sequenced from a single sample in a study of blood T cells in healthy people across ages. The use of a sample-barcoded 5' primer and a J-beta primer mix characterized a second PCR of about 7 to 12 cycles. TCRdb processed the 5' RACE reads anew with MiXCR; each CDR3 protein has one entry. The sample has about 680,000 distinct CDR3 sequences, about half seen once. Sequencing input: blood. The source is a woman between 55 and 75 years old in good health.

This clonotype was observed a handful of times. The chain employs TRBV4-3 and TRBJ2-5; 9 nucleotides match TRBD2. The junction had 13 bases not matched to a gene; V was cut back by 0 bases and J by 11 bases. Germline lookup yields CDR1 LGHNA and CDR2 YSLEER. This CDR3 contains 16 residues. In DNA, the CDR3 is TGCGCCAGCAGCCAAGAGCGCTCGCTAGCGGGACTTAGTCAGTACTTC. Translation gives CASSQERSLAGLSQYF.

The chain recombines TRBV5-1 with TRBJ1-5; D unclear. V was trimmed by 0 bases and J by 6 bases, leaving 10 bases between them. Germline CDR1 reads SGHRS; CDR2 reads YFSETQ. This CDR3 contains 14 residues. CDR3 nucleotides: TGCGCCAGCAGCTTGGGAGGTCCGGGTCAGCCCCAGCATTTT. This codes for CASSLGGPGQPQHF.

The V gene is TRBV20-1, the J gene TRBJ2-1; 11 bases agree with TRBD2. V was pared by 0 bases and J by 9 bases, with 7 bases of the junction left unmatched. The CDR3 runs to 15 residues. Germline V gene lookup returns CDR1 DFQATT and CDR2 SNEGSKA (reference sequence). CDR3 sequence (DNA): TGCAGTGCTAGAGAGGGTAGCGGGAGGGCCGTTGAGCAGTTCTTC. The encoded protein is CSAREGSGRAVEQFF.

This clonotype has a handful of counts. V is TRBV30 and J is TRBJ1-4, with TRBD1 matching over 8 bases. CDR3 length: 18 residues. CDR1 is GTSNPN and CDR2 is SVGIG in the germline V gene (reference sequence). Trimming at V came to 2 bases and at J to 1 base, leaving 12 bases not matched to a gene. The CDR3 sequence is CAWSNTRTGFLTNEKLFF. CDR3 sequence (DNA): TGTGCCTGGAGTAACACTCGGACAGGGTTTCTAACTAATGAAAAACTGTTTTTT. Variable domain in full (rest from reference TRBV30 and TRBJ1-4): SQTIHQWPATLVQPVGSPLSLECTVEGTSNPNLYWYRQAAGRGLQLLFYSVGIGQISSEVPQNLSASRPQDRQFILSSKKLLLSDSGFYLCAWSNTRTGFLTNEKLFFGSGTQLSVL.

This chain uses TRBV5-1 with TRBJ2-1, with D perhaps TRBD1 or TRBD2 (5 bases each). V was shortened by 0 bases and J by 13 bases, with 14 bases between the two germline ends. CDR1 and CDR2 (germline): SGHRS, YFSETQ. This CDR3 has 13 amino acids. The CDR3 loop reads CASSLGHPGTQFF. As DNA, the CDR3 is TGCGCCAGCAGCTTGGGACACCCGGGGACCCAGTTCTTC.

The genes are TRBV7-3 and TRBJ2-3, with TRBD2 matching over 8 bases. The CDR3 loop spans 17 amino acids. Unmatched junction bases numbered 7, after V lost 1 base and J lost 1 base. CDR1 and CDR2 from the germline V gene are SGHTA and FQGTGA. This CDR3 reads CASSLSGRSLGTDTQYF. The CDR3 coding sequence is TGTGCCAGCAGCTTAAGCGGGAGGTCGCTGGGCACAGATACGCAGTATTTT.